This T cell receptor (beta chain) was observed in a study of glioma-infiltrating T cells. Using RNA template, CDR3s of TCR alpha and beta were amplified with iRepertoire arm-PCR. TCRdb processed the multiplex PCR reads anew with MiXCR; each CDR3 protein has one entry. The sample consists of approximately 110,000 distinct CDR3 sequences, roughly 25% of them appearing once. The V gene end was trimmed by 3 bases and the J gene end by 7 bases; junction bases not matched to a gene: 6. Germline values: CDR1 SGHRS, CDR2 YFSETQ. The CDR3 sequence is 14 residues long. This receptor was obtained from a human donor with low-grade glioma or glioblastoma, undergoing nonglioma brain surgery, or in good health (not recorded which). The chain is built from TRBV5-1 and TRBJ2-1; 8 positions agree with TRBD2. Source material: glioma tissue, nonneoplastic brain tissue, or PBMCs (not recorded which). CDR3 sequence reads: CASSWGLEGNEQFF. The CDR3 region has the DNA TGCGCCAGCAGCTGGGGACTAGAGGGGAATGAGCAGTTCTTC.